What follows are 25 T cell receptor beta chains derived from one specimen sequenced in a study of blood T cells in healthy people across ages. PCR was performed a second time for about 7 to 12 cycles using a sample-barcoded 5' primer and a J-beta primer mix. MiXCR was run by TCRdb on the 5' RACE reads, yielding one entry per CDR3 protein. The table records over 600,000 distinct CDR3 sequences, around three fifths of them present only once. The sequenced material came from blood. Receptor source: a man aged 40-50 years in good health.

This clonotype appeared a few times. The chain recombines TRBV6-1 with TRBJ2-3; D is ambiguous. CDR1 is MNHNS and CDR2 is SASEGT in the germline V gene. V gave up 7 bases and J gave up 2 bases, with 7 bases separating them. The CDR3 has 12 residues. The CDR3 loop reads CASMVNTDTQYF. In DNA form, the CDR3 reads TGTGCCAGCATGGTGAACACAGATACGCAGTATTTT.

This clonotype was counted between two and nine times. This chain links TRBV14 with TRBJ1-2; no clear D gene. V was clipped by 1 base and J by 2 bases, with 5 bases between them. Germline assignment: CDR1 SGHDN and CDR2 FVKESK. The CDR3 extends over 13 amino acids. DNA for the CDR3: TGTGCCAGCAGCCAAGTACAGAACTATGGCTACACCTTC. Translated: CASSQVQNYGYTF.

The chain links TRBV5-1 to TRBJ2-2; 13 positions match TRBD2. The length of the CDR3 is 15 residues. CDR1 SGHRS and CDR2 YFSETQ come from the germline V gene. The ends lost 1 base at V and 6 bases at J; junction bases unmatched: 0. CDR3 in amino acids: CASSLTSGRAGELFF. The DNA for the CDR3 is TGCGCCAGCAGCTTGACTAGCGGGAGGGCCGGGGAGCTGTTTTTT.

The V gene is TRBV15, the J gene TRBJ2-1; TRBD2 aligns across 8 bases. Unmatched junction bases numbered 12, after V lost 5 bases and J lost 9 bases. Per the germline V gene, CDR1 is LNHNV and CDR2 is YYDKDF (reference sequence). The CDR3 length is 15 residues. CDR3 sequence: CATSPRGGPKPEQFF. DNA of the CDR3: TGTGCCACCAGCCCCCGGGGGGGACCCAAGCCTGAGCAGTTCTTC.

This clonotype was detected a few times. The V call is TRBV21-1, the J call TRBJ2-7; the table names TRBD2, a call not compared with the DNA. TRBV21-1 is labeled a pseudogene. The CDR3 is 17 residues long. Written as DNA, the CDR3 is TGTGCCAGCAGCAAAGGGTGGACAGCCCTCCGCTCTTACGAGCAGTACTTC. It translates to CASSKGWTALRSYEQYF.

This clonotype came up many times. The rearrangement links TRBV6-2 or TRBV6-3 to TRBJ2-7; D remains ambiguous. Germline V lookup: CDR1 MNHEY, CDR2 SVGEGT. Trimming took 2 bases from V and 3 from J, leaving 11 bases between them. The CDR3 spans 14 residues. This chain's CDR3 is CASSYNPMVYEQYF. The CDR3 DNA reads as TGTGCCAGCAGTTACAATCCTATGGTCTACGAGCAGTACTTC.

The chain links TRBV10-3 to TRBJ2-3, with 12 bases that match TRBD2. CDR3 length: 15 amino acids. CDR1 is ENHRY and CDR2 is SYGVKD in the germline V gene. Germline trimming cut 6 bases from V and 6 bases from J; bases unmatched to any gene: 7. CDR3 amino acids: CAISATSGGVDTQYF. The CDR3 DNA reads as TGTGCCATCAGCGCGACTAGCGGGGGCGTGGATACGCAGTATTTT.

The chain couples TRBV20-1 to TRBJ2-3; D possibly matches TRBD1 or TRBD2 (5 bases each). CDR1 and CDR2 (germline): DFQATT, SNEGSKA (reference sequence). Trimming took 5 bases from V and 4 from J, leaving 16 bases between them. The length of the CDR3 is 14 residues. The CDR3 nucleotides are TGCAGTGCTGGGGGTGAAGGCCGGGCAGATACGCAGTATTTT. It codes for CSAGGEGRADTQYF.

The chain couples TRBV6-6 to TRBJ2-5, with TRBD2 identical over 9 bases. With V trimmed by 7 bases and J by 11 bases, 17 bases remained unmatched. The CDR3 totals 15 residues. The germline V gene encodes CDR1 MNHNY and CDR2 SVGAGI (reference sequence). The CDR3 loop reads CASINGAGGHNEQYF. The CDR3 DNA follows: TGTGCCAGCATTAACGGGGCGGGAGGGCACAATGAGCAGTACTTC.

CDR3 in amino acids: CSARDFRDEQYF. CDR3 bases: TGCAGTGCTAGAGATTTCCGGGATGAGCAGTACTTC. The chain couples TRBV20-1 to TRBJ2-5; D may be TRBD2 (5 bases). Trimming removed 0 bases at V and 11 bases at J, with 13 bases between. This CDR3 region has 12 residues. CDR1 and CDR2 (germline): DFQATT, SNEGSKA (reference sequence).

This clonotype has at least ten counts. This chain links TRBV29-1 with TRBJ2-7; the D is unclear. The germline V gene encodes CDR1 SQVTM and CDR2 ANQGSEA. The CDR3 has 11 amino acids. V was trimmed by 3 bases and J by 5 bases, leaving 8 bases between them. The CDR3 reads CSVEGVHEQYF. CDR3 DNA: TGCAGCGTTGAGGGCGTCCACGAGCAGTACTTC.

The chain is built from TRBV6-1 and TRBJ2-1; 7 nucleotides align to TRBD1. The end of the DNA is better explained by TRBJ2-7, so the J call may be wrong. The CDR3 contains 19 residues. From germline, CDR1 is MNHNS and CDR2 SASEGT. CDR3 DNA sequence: TGTGCCAGCAGTGAAGAGGGGGCCACCACCCCGAGCTCCTACAATGAGCAGTACTTC. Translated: CASSEEGATTPSSYNEQYF.

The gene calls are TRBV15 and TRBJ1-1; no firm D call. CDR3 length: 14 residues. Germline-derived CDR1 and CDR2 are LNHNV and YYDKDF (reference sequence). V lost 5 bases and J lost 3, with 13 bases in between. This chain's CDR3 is CATSGSRRHTEAFF. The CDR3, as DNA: TGTGCCACCAGCGGCTCGCGACGGCACACTGAAGCTTTCTTT.

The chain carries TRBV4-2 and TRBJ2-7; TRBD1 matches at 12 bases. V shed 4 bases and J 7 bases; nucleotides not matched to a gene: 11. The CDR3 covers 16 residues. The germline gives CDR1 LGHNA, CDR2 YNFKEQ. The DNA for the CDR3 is TGTGCCAGCAGCCCGATTATCGGGACAGGGGGCTCGGAGCAGTACTTC. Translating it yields CASSPIIGTGGSEQYF.

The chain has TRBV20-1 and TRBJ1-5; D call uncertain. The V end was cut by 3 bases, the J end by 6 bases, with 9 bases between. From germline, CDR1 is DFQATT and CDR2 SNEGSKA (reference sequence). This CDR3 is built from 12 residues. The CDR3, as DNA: TGCAGTGCTAGTCGAGGTTTTCAGCCCCAGCATTTT. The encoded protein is CSASRGFQPQHF.

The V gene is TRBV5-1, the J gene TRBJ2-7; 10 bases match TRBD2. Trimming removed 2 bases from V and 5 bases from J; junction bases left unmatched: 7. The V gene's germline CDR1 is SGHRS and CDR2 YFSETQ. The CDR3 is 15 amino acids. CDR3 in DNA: TGCGCCAGCAGCTTTCTAGCGGGAGTTGGGGACGAGCAGTACTTC. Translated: CASSFLAGVGDEQYF.

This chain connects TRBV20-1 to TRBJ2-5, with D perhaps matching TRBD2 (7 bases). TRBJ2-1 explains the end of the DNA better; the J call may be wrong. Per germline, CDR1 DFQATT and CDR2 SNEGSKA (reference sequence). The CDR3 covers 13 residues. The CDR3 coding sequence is TGCAGTGCTAGAGGGGGGGGGCAAGAGACCCAGTTCTTC. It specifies CSARGGGQETQFF.

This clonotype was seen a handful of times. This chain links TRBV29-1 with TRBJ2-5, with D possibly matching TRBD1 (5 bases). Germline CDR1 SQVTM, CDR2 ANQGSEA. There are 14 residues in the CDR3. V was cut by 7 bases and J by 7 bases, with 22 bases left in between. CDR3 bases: TGCAGCGCCGTGACGATGACAGACACTTGGACCCAGTACTTC. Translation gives CSAVTMTDTWTQYF.

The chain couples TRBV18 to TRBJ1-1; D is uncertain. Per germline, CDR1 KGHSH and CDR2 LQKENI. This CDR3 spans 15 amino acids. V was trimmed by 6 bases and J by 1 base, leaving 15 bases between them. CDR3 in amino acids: CASSPAMTPNTEAFF. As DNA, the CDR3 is TGTGCCAGCTCCCCGGCCATGACACCGAACACTGAAGCTTTCTTT.

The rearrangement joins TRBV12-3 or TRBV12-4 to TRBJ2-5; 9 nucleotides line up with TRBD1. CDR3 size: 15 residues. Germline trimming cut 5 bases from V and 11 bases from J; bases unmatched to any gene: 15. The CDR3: CASSPDRGYSNEQYF. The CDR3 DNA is TGTGCCAGCAGTCCCGACAGGGGGTACAGCAATGAGCAGTACTTC.

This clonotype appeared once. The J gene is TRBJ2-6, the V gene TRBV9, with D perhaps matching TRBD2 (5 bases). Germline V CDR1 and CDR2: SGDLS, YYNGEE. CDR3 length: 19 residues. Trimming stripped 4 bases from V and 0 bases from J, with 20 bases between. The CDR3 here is CASSRGHPGPLSGANVLTF. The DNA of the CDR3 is TGTGCCAGCAGCCGCGGGCATCCCGGGCCCCTCTCTGGGGCCAACGTCCTGACTTTC.

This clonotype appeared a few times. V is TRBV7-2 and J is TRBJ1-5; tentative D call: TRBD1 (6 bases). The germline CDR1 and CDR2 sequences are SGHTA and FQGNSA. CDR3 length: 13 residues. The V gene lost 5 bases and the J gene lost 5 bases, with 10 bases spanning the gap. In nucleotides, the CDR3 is TGTGCCAGCAGCCTTACAGGGTATCAGCCCCAGCATTTT. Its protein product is CASSLTGYQPQHF.

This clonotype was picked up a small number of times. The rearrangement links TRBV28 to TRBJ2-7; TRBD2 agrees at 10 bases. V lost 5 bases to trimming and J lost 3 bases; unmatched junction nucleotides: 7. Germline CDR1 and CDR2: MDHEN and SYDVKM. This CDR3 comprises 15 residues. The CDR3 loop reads CASSPPLAGVYEQYF. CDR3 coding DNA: TGTGCCAGCAGTCCGCCTCTAGCGGGGGTCTACGAGCAGTACTTC. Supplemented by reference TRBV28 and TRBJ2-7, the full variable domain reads DVKVTQSSRYLVKRTGEKVFLECVQDMDHENMFWYRQDPGLGLRLIYFSYDVKMKEKGDIPEGYSVSREKKERFSLILESASTNQTSMYLCASSPPLAGVYEQYFGPGTRLTVT.

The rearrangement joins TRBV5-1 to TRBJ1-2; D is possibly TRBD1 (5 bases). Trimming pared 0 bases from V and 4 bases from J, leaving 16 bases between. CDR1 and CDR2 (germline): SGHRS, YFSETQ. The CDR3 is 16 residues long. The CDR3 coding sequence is TGCGCCAGCAGCTTGGAAGGGGCGCTTGATAGCTATGGCTACACCTTC. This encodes CASSLEGALDSYGYTF. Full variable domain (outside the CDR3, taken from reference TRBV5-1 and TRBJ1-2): KAGVTQTPRYLIKTRGQQVTLSCSPISGHRSVSWYQQTPGQGLQFLFEYFSETQRNKGNFPGRFSGRQFSNSRSEMNVSTLELGDSALYLCASSLEGALDSYGYTFGSGTRLTVV.

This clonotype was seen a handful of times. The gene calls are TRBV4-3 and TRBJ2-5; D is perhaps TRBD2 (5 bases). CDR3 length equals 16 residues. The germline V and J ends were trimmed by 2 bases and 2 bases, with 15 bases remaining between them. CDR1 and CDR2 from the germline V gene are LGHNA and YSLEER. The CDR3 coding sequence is TGCGCCAGCAGCCAAAACCATGGACTGAAACAAGAGACCCAGTACTTC. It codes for CASSQNHGLKQETQYF.